The table lists the clone carrying this T cell receptor beta chain with a few counts. The data are from a study of shared clonotypes between healthy human individuals. V was clipped by 7 bases and J by 3 bases, with 15 bases between them. This CDR3 has 14 amino acids. CDR1 LNHDA and CDR2 SQIVND come from the germline V gene (reference sequence). Naive CD8 populations comprised CD45RO-negative cells positively selected for CCR7, excluding terminally differentiated effector memory CD45RA+ cells. The method was immunoSEQ multiplex PCR; TCRdb's version includes in-frame clones alone and lacks a portion of them. This sample has 1.5 million to 2.5 million clones, with about 94% found just once.

What was sequenced was naive CD8+ T cells sorted from blood. J is TRBJ1-1 and V is TRBV19, with D possibly matching TRBD1 (5 bases). The clonotype was recovered from a man aged 18 to 29 in good health. CDR3 sequence (DNA): TGTGCCAGTACGTACACCTGGGGGGACACTGAAGCTTTCTTT. It codes for CASTYTWGDTEAFF.